These T cell receptor beta chains were read from a single sample in a study of shared clonotypes between healthy human individuals. Measured with immunoSEQ multiplex PCR; TCRdb has only the in-frame clones, and not every one. The sample includes about 470,000 clones, about four fifths seen only once; the top ten take 13%. Material for sequencing was PBMCs. The receptor set was obtained from a woman in her 40s in good health. Some clones in this sample may be carry-over from other donors' samples. The CDR3 runs from the conserved cysteine through the conserved F or W. A D gene is named only where the DNA matches it firmly. Clone size is stated in some rows and not others, as once, few, many or a class when expanded.

d_gene	abundance	v_gene	len	j_gene	CDR3nt	CDR3aa
TRBD1	NA	TRBV10-2	14	TRBJ1-6	TGCGCCAGCAGGAGGGGACAGGGGAATTCACCCCTCCACTTT	CASRRGQGNSPLHF
TRBD2	NA	TRBV5-4	15	TRBJ2-7	TGTGCCAGCAGCCCAGGACTAGCGGGCTCCTACGAGCAGTACTTC	CASSPGLAGSYEQYF
TRBD1	NA	TRBV28	18	TRBJ2-6	TGTGCCAGCAGTCCACCGGGACAGTTGAGCCCTGGGGCCAACGTCCTGACTTTC	CASSPPGQLSPGANVLTF
TRBD1	NA	TRBV19	16	TRBJ2-3	TGTGCCAGTAGTATGCGAGCGACAGGGGGCTGGGATACGCAGTATTTT	CASSMRATGGWDTQYF
TRBD2	NA	TRBV5-4	15	TRBJ2-7	TGTGCCAGCAGTCTCTCGGCGGGGGGAGGAGACGAGCAGTACTTC	CASSLSAGGGDEQYF
TRBD2	NA	TRBV7-8	18	TRBJ2-3	TGTGCCAGCAGTGGGGGACTAGACCTGTCTAGGGTCACAAATACGCAGTATTTT	CASSGGLDLSRVTNTQYF
NA	NA	TRBV27	14	TRBJ2-7	TGTGCCAGCAGTTTATCGACTGGGGTCCACGAGCAGTACTTC	CASSLSTGVHEQYF
TRBD1	NA	TRBV25-1	16	TRBJ1-2	TGTGCCAGCAGTGGCCCTCCGGGACAGGGAAACTATGGCTACACCTTC	CASSGPPGQGNYGYTF
NA	few	TRBV5-4	15	TRBJ2-1	TGTGCCAGCGCCACCCAGGTGCTCTCCTACAATGAGCAGTTCTTC	CASATQVLSYNEQFF
TRBD1	NA	TRBV10-3	15	TRBJ2-7	TGTGCCATCAGTTGGGACAGGCCCCCAACATCCGAGCAGTACTTC	CAISWDRPPTSEQYF
NA	once	TRBV7-2	15	TRBJ1-1	TGTGCCAGCAGCTTAGCCCCCACACCGGACACTGAAGCTTTCTTT	CASSLAPTPDTEAFF
NA	NA	TRBV5-4	13	TRBJ2-7	TGTGCCAGCAGCGCGGGGCTAAGCTACGAGCAGTACTTC	CASSAGLSYEQYF
TRBD1	NA	TRBV30	18	TRBJ1-2	TGTGCCTGGAGTGTACCCCCCGCAGGGGGAACATTTGACTATGGCTACACCTTC	CAWSVPPAGGTFDYGYTF
NA	few	TRBV6-4	13	TRBJ1-6	TGTGCCAGCAGTGAATCCGGAAATTCACCCCTCCACTTT	CASSESGNSPLHF
NA	NA	TRBV9	14	TRBJ1-1	TGTGCCAGCAGCGTCCAGAACCAGGGGACTGAAGCTTTCTTT	CASSVQNQGTEAFF
TRBD1	NA	TRBV6-6	12	TRBJ2-1	TGTGCCACCAGGACAGGATACAATGAGCAGTTCTTC	CATRTGYNEQFF
TRBD2	NA	TRBV5-1	16	TRBJ2-3	TGCGCCAGCACGGCTAGCGGGGGCCTCAACCCAGATACGCAGTATTTT	CASTASGGLNPDTQYF
TRBD2	NA	TRBV4-1	15	TRBJ2-3	TGCGCCAGCAGCCGACTAGCGGAAAACACAGATACGCAGTATTTT	CASSRLAENTDTQYF
TRBD1	NA	TRBV11-2	15	TRBJ1-1	TGTGCCAGCAGCGTCGGGGACAGTAAGAACACTGAAGCTTTCTTT	CASSVGDSKNTEAFF
NA	NA	TRBV6-6	15	TRBJ2-7	TGTGCCAGCAGTTACTCGGATCCTAGCGCCTACGAGCAGTACTTC	CASSYSDPSAYEQYF
TRBD2	NA	TRBV19	15	TRBJ2-7	TGTGCCAGTAGTATCTCTAGCGGGAGTCTAAACGAGCAGTACTTC	CASSISSGSLNEQYF
NA	NA	TRBV30	13	TRBJ2-7	TGTGCCTGGAGTGGCGGGACAGTCAACGAGCAGTACTTC	CAWSGGTVNEQYF
NA	NA	TRBV7-3	15	TRBJ2-7	TGTGCCAGCAGCTATCTAAGGGCCTTAGCCCCTGAGCAGTACTTC	CASSYLRALAPEQYF
NA	NA	TRBV6-6	12	TRBJ2-5	TGTGCCAGCAGCCACTCCTCAGAGACCCAGTACTTC	CASSHSSETQYF
NA	NA	TRBV5-1	15	TRBJ1-2	TGCGCCAGCAGCCCGAGTACAGCAGGTCCCTATGGCTACACCTTC	CASSPSTAGPYGYTF
NA	NA	TRBV27	16	TRBJ2-2	TGTGCCAGCAGGCCTTTGGGACGCGCGAACACCGGGGAGCTGTTTTTT	CASRPLGRANTGELFF
TRBD1	NA	TRBV6-1	14	TRBJ1-1	TGTGCCAGCGGGGAGGGGGCCGCGAACACTGAAGCTTTCTTT	CASGEGAANTEAFF
NA	NA	TRBV30	13	TRBJ2-5	TGTGCCTGGAGATCGGGGGCCAGGGAGACCCAGTACTTC	CAWRSGARETQYF
TRBD2	NA	TRBV6-1	20	TRBJ2-3	TGTGCCAGCAGTGCGGGACTAGCGGGAGCTACTGGAGGGGTCACAGATACGCAGTATTTT	CASSAGLAGATGGVTDTQYF
NA	once	TRBV7-3	14	TRBJ1-1	TGTGCCAGCAGCCAGGGACTCACGAACACTGAAGCTTTCTTT	CASSQGLTNTEAFF
NA	NA	TRBV4-1	16	TRBJ1-1	TGCGCCAGCAGCCAAGACGTCCTAATGATGAACACTGAAGCTTTCTTT	CASSQDVLMMNTEAFF
TRBD2	NA	TRBV6-1	16	TRBJ2-3	TGTGCCAGCAGTGACGGCGGGAGGGCCGGCACAGATACGCAGTATTTT	CASSDGGRAGTDTQYF
NA	NA	TRBV28	15	TRBJ2-6	TGTGCCAGCAGTCAGAGGTGGCGGGGGGCCAACGTCCTGACTTTC	CASSQRWRGANVLTF
NA	NA	TRBV6-5	15	TRBJ1-2	TGTGCCAGCAGTTACTCGAGGACTGCGGCGGTGGGCTACACCTTC	CASSYSRTAAVGYTF
NA	NA	TRBV4-2	17	TRBJ2-7	TGTGCCAGCAGCCGGGCCCAGGCCTCCGGGCCCACCTACGAGCAGTACTTC	CASSRAQASGPTYEQYF
NA	NA	TRBV5-1	15	TRBJ2-5	TGCGCCAGCAGCTTGGGGACCAGGCGGCAAGAGACCCAGTACTTC	CASSLGTRRQETQYF
NA	NA	TRBV18	14	TRBJ2-7	TGTGCCAGCTCACTCCTTTCGGGCACCTACGAGCAGTACTTC	CASSLLSGTYEQYF
TRBD2	NA	TRBV18	15	TRBJ2-1	TGTGCCAGCTCACCGGCGGGAGGGCAATACAATGAGCAGTTCTTC	CASSPAGGQYNEQFF
TRBD2	few	TRBV7-3	16	TRBJ2-1	TGTGCCAGCAGCTTAACGAGGATAGCGGGGAACAATGAGCAGTTCTTC	CASSLTRIAGNNEQFF
NA	NA	TRBV7-9	14	TRBJ2-5	TGTGCCAGCAGCCCCCGGACTCCACAAGAGACCCAGTACTTC	CASSPRTPQETQYF
TRBD2	many	TRBV13	15	TRBJ2-1	TGTGCCAGCAGCTTTTCTAGCGGGAAGTACAATGAGCAGTTCTTC	CASSFSSGKYNEQFF
TRBD1	NA	TRBV18	15	TRBJ1-5	TGTGCCAGCTCGCCACAGGGGGCGCTCAATCAGCCCCAGCATTTT	CASSPQGALNQPQHF
NA	NA	TRBV5-1	15	TRBJ2-3	TGCGCCAGCAGCTTGGTAGAGGGAAGCACAGATACGCAGTATTTT	CASSLVEGSTDTQYF
NA	NA	TRBV6-6	15	TRBJ2-7	TGTGCCAGCAGTGCCCCAGGGGATCCGACCTACGAGCAGTACTTC	CASSAPGDPTYEQYF
TRBD2	NA	TRBV18	17	TRBJ2-1	TGTGCCAGCTCACCACGGACTAGCGGGAGGCCATACAATGAGCAGTTCTTC	CASSPRTSGRPYNEQFF
TRBD1	medium-sized	TRBV19	12	TRBJ1-4	TGTGCCAGTAGTACCGGACAGGCCGGGCTGTTTTTT	CASSTGQAGLFF
NA	NA	TRBV6-1	14	TRBJ2-7	TGTGCCAGCAGTGAACACGGTCACCACTACGAGCAGTACTTC	CASSEHGHHYEQYF
NA	NA	TRBV7-2	17	TRBJ1-2	TGTGCCAGCAGCTTAGGGGTTTTGGGGGGAATTAACTATGGCTACACCTTC	CASSLGVLGGINYGYTF
NA	NA	TRBV18	13	TRBJ1-1	TGTGCCAGCTCAGAGACAATGAACACTGAAGCTTTCTTT	CASSETMNTEAFF
NA	NA	TRBV5-1	13	TRBJ2-2	TGCGCCAGCAGCTTGTCAGTCACCGGGGAGCTGTTTTTT	CASSLSVTGELFF
TRBD2	NA	TRBV27	14	TRBJ2-7	TGTGCCAGCAGTCAGGGACTAGCAGCTTACGAGCAGTACTTC	CASSQGLAAYEQYF
NA	NA	TRBV25-1	14	TRBJ2-1	TGTGCCAGCAGTGTCCCCGGGTCCTACAATGAGCAGTTCTTC	CASSVPGSYNEQFF
TRBD2	NA	TRBV7-9	16	TRBJ2-2	TGTGCCAGCAGCCCTCAAGCGGGAGCGGGGGCCGGGGAGCTGTTTTTT	CASSPQAGAGAGELFF
NA	NA	TRBV4-3	15	TRBJ1-3	TGCGCCAGCAGCCAAGATAATTCGGCTGGAAACACCATATATTTT	CASSQDNSAGNTIYF
TRBD1	NA	TRBV6-5	13	TRBJ1-4	TGTGCCAGCAGGGGACAGGGTCGGGAAAAACTGTTTTTT	CASRGQGREKLFF